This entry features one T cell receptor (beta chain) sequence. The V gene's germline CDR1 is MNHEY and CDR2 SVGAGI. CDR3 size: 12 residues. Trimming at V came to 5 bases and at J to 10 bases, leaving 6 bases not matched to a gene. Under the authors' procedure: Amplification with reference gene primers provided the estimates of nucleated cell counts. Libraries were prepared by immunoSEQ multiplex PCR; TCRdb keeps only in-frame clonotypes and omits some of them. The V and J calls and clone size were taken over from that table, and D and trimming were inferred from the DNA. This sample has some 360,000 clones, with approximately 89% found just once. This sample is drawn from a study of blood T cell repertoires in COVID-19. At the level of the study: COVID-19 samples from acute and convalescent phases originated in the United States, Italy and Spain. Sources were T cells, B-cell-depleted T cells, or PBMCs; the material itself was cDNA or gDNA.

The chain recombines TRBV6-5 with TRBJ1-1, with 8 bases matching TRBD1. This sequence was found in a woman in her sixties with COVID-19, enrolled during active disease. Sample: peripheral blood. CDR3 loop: CASSRQGAGAFF. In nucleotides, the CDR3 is TGTGCCAGCAGTAGGCAGGGGGCCGGAGCTTTCTTT.